Each of the 32 T cell receptor beta chains below was sequenced from the same sample in a study of shared clonotypes between healthy human individuals. Profiling relied on immunoSEQ multiplex PCR, and the TCRdb table lists in-frame clones only, not all of them. The sample records roughly 700,000 clones, around 72% being singletons. The sample taken for sequencing was memory CD4+ T cells sorted from blood. Subset: CD45RA-negative fraction. These receptors were collected from a woman aged 25 to 39 in good health.

The chain employs TRBV5-4 and TRBJ1-2, with 9 bases lining up with TRBD1. J lost 4 bases, V lost 4 bases, and 14 bases had no gene match. CDR1 is SGHNT, CDR2 YYREEE, per germline (reference sequence). This CDR3 is built from 17 residues. Here the CDR3 DNA reads TGTGCCAGCAGCCCCGGGACAGGGTGGGAGATATCCTATGGCTACACCTTC. This codes for CASSPGTGWEISYGYTF.

This chain connects TRBV27 to TRBJ2-6; D perhaps matches TRBD2 (5 bases). The CDR3 has 18 residues. V was clipped by 6 bases and J by 0 bases, with 18 bases between them. Per the germline V gene, CDR1 is MNHEY and CDR2 is SMNVEV (reference sequence). The CDR3 DNA is TGTGCCAGCAGCAAGGACCCGGGATTGAGCTCTGGGGCCAACGTCCTGACTTTC. Translating it yields CASSKDPGLSSGANVLTF.

The chain joins TRBV7-8 to TRBJ2-7; D ambiguous. V lost 1 base and J 3 bases, leaving 13 bases between the germline ends. The CDR3 length is 15 residues. Germline loops: CDR1 SGHVS, CDR2 FQNEAQ. CDR3 protein: CASSLVEGLNYEQYF. The DNA of the CDR3 is TGTGCCAGCAGCTTAGTAGAAGGCCTGAACTACGAGCAGTACTTC.

The gene calls are TRBV6-5 and TRBJ1-1; 11 nucleotides agree with TRBD1. This CDR3 has 15 amino acids. The V and J ends lost 0 bases and 5 bases, in that order; junction bases with no gene match: 2. Germline CDR1 reads MNHEY; CDR2 reads SVGAGI. DNA of the CDR3: TGTGCCAGCAGTTACTCCCGGGACAGGGGGACTGAAGCTTTCTTT. Translated: CASSYSRDRGTEAFF.

This clone was seen just once. V is TRBV11-2 and J is TRBJ2-7; D is perhaps TRBD1 (5 bases). The CDR3 consists of 15 residues. Per germline, CDR1 SGHAT and CDR2 FQNNGV. Trimming cost V 4 bases and J 2 bases, with 15 bases left between them. For the CDR3, the DNA is TGTGCCAGCAGCTACGACAGAGATTTTCCCTACGAGCAGTACTTC. It codes for CASSYDRDFPYEQYF. Full variable domain (outside the CDR3, taken from reference TRBV11-2 and TRBJ2-7): EAGVAQSPRYKIIEKRQSVAFWCNPISGHATLYWYQQILGQGPKLLIQFQNNGVVDDSQLPKDRFSAERLKGVDSTLKIQPAKLEDSAVYLCASSYDRDFPYEQYFGPGTRLTVT.

In regard to this clone: A much bigger clone sits one base away, suggesting this may be a read error. Other DNA sequences in this specimen translate into the identical CDR3. The chain joins TRBV5-1 to TRBJ2-3; tentative D call: TRBD1 (5 bases). The V and J ends lost 0 bases and 0 bases respectively, with 11 bases between them. CDR1 and CDR2 from the germline V gene are SGHRS and YFSETQ. This CDR3 has 16 residues. For the CDR3, the DNA is TGCGCCAGCAGCTTGGCGCAGGGCCCTAGCACAGATACGCAGTATTTT. Protein sequence: CASSLAQGPSTDTQYF.

The rearrangement links TRBV7-9 to TRBJ1-1; 7 bases agree with TRBD1. The CDR3 is 15 residues long. V gave up 5 bases and J gave up 3 bases; unmatched junction bases: 9. The germline CDR1 and CDR2 sequences are SEHNR and FQNEAQ (reference sequence). The CDR3 nucleotides read TGTGCCAGCAGCCACCGGACAGGAGGGGACACTGAAGCTTTCTTT. Translation gives CASSHRTGGDTEAFF.

This clone was seen more than once but under ten times. V and J are TRBV5-1 and TRBJ1-2; no clear D. CDR1 is SGHRS, CDR2 YFSETQ, per germline. V was trimmed by 1 base and J by 4 bases, leaving 11 bases between them. The CDR3 is 14 residues long. CDR3 protein: CASSLSAALYGYTF. In DNA, the CDR3 is TGCGCCAGCAGCTTGTCGGCAGCACTCTATGGCTACACCTTC.

The chain has TRBV7-8 and TRBJ1-1; TRBD1 aligns across 9 bases. The CDR3 has 14 residues. V gave up 5 bases and J gave up 4 bases; unmatched junction bases: 5. Germline V gives CDR1 SGHVS, CDR2 FQNEAQ. The CDR3 region is CASSPRQGVTEAFF. The CDR3 DNA sequence: TGTGCCAGCAGCCCCAGACAGGGGGTCACTGAAGCTTTCTTT.

CDR3 in amino acids: CASSLDEPYEQYF. The DNA of the CDR3 is TGCGCCAGCAGCTTGGACGAGCCCTACGAGCAGTACTTC. The chain is built from TRBV5-1 and TRBJ2-7, with D unresolved. The V end was cut by 0 bases, the J end by 2 bases, with 6 bases between. CDR3 size: 13 residues. The germline CDR1 and CDR2 sequences are SGHRS and YFSETQ. The variable domain in full, with the rest retrieved from reference TRBV5-1 and TRBJ2-7, is KAGVTQTPRYLIKTRGQQVTLSCSPISGHRSVSWYQQTPGQGLQFLFEYFSETQRNKGNFPGRFSGRQFSNSRSEMNVSTLELGDSALYLCASSLDEPYEQYFGPGTRLTVT.

The gene calls are TRBV11-2 and TRBJ2-2; maybe TRBD2 (5 bases). The CDR3 length is 13 residues. Between the trimmed V and J ends, which lost 5 bases and 5 bases, there was a span of 9 bases. Germline lookup yields CDR1 SGHAT and CDR2 FQNNGV. In DNA, the CDR3 is TGTGCCAGCAGCCTTCAGCGGACCGGGGAGCTGTTTTTT. As protein: CASSLQRTGELFF. Full variable domain (missing parts from reference TRBV11-2 and TRBJ2-2): EAGVAQSPRYKIIEKRQSVAFWCNPISGHATLYWYQQILGQGPKLLIQFQNNGVVDDSQLPKDRFSAERLKGVDSTLKIQPAKLEDSAVYLCASSLQRTGELFFGEGSRLTVL.

The sample holds one count of this clone. The DNA of the CDR3 is TGTGCTACTGCCCCACCCCCGAACACCGGGGAGCTGTTTTTT. Amino acid sequence: CATAPPPNTGELFF. The V and J genes are TRBV6-1 and TRBJ2-2; D is uncertain. Germline-derived CDR1 and CDR2 are MNHNS and SASEGT. The CDR3 covers 14 residues.

The chain is built from TRBV6-1 and TRBJ2-7, with 9 bases matching TRBD1. This CDR3 contains 14 residues. Trimming at V came to 8 bases and at J to 3 bases, leaving 8 bases not matched to a gene. Germline loops: CDR1 MNHNS, CDR2 SASEGT. The CDR3 coding sequence is TGTGCCAGCTACCGGGACAGGGCTGGCTACGAGCAGTACTTC. Residues: CASYRDRAGYEQYF.

Details on this clone: Other DNA sequences from this sample encode an identical CDR3 as well. The chain couples TRBV18 to TRBJ2-7; D is ambiguous. This CDR3 contains 14 residues. Germline CDR1 KGHSH, CDR2 LQKENI. V lost 4 bases and J 1 base, leaving 11 bases between the germline ends. The CDR3 reads CASSRTSSSYEQYF. The CDR3 nucleotides read TGTGCCAGCTCACGCACGTCTTCATCCTACGAGCAGTACTTC.

The V gene is TRBV7-9, the J gene TRBJ2-1; unclear D gene. The CDR3 totals 13 residues. Germline V CDR1 and CDR2: SEHNR, FQNEAQ (reference sequence). Trimming shortened V by 0 bases and J by 8 bases, and 8 bases separated the two germline ends. The CDR3 DNA reads TGTGCCAGCAGCTTAGCGGGAAGCTATGAGCAGTTCTTC. Its protein is CASSLAGSYEQFF.

The sample holds one count of this clone. A much larger clone lies one base from this, so it may be a read error. This specimen includes other DNA sequences encoding the same CDR3. The chain joins TRBV5-1 to TRBJ2-5; the D is unclear. The V gene lost 0 bases and the J gene lost 5 bases, with 5 bases spanning the gap. Germline V gene sequence: CDR1 SGHRS, CDR2 YFSETQ. There are 12 residues in the CDR3. The CDR3, as DNA: TGCGCCAGCAGCTTGGATGGCGAGACCCAGTACTTC. Amino acid sequence: CASSLDGETQYF.

In its sample, this clone was seen a few times. The V and J genes are TRBV2 and TRBJ2-5; D is unclear. The germline CDR1 and CDR2 sequences are SNHLY and FYNNEI. The V end lost 6 bases, the J end lost 7 bases, and 9 bases lay between the germline ends. There are 11 residues in the CDR3. This CDR3 is CASSVIGTQYF. The CDR3, as DNA: TGTGCCAGCAGCGTCATAGGGACCCAGTACTTC.

This chain connects TRBV19 to TRBJ2-1; 8 nucleotides agree with TRBD1. This CDR3 contains 14 residues. Germline V gene lookup returns CDR1 LNHDA and CDR2 SQIVND (reference sequence). Losses at the gene ends were 6 bases for V and 7 bases for J; bases not matched to a gene: 8. The CDR3, as DNA: TGTGCCAGTAGGGGGCAGGGGGCCCGGAATGAGCAGTTCTTC. It yields the protein CASRGQGARNEQFF. Filled out from reference TRBV19 and TRBJ2-1, the complete variable domain reads DGGITQSPKYLFRKEGQNVTLSCEQNLNHDAMYWYRQDPGQGLRLIYYSQIVNDFQKGDIAEGYSVSREKKESFPLTVTSAQKNPTAFYLCASRGQGARNEQFFGPGTRLTVL.

The V call is TRBV4-1, the J call TRBJ2-5; TRBD1 aligns across 7 bases. Trimming at V came to 4 bases and at J to 5 bases, leaving 10 bases not matched to a gene. CDR1 is MGHRA, CDR2 YSYEKL, per germline. This CDR3 has 15 amino acids. The CDR3 spells CASSRKMTGTETQYF. CDR3 DNA: TGCGCCAGCAGCCGCAAGATGACAGGGACGGAGACCCAGTACTTC.

This rearrangement joins TRBV11-2 to TRBJ1-2, with a weak D call TRBD1 (6 bases). Trimming shortened V by 0 bases and J by 3 bases, and 17 bases separated the two germline ends. CDR1 is SGHAT, CDR2 FQNNGV, per germline. The length of the CDR3 is 17 residues. As DNA, the CDR3 is TGTGCCAGCAGCTTAGACGACAGGCTTTATCGGGACTATGGCTACACCTTC. It is translated as CASSLDDRLYRDYGYTF.

The J gene is TRBJ2-5, the V gene TRBV28; 13 bases align to TRBD2. CDR1 and CDR2 (germline): MDHEN, SYDVKM. J gave up 5 bases and V 5 bases, and 11 bases lay outside the gene matches. The CDR3 is 17 amino acids. The CDR3 DNA reads TGTGCCAGCAGTCCCTTACTAGCGGGAGGGCGGGGTGAGACCCAGTACTTC. The encoded protein is CASSPLLAGGRGETQYF.

The chain couples TRBV4-1 to TRBJ2-7; tentative D call: TRBD2 (6 bases). Germline V gene data show CDR1 as MGHRA and CDR2 as YSYEKL. The CDR3 covers 15 residues. V dropped 0 bases and J dropped 7 bases, with 16 bases sitting between them. This CDR3 reads CASSQEWYGGMEQYF. In DNA, the CDR3 is TGCGCCAGCAGCCAAGAATGGTATGGGGGGATGGAGCAGTACTTC.

This chain joins TRBV30 and TRBJ2-7; D unclear. Germline CDR1 GTSNPN, CDR2 SVGIG (reference sequence). This CDR3 spans 11 amino acids. Between the trimmed V and J ends, which lost 3 bases and 3 bases, there was a span of 6 bases. The CDR3 DNA sequence: TGTGCCTGGAGAGTTAGCTACGAGCAGTACTTC. Translating it yields CAWRVSYEQYF.

V and J are TRBV5-1 and TRBJ2-2, with unresolved D. Germline CDR1 is SGHRS and CDR2 is YFSETQ. This CDR3 region has 13 residues. V gave up 5 bases and J gave up 0 bases, with 5 bases separating them. CDR3 coding DNA: TGCGCCAGCAGAAGTACGAACACCGGGGAGCTGTTTTTT. Encoded protein: CASRSTNTGELFF.

This clone appeared once. The chain uses TRBV4-2 and TRBJ2-1, with 7 nucleotides matching TRBD2. Unmatched junction bases numbered 6, after V lost 0 bases and J lost 1 base. The germline V gene encodes CDR1 LGHNA and CDR2 YNFKEQ. CDR3 size: 17 residues. CDR3 DNA: TGTGCCAGCAGCCAAGATCCCGGACTAGATTCCTACAATGAGCAGTTCTTC. This gives the protein CASSQDPGLDSYNEQFF.

This clone was detected many times. The V gene is TRBV5-1, the J gene TRBJ1-2; the match to TRBD1 covers 8 bases. From germline, CDR1 is SGHRS and CDR2 YFSETQ. Trimming cost V 0 bases and J 4 bases; bases outside gene matches: 5. This CDR3 region has 15 residues. Here the CDR3 reads CASSLVGQGLYGYTF. In nucleotides, the CDR3 is TGCGCCAGCAGCTTGGTAGGACAGGGCCTCTATGGCTACACCTTC.

The chain couples TRBV28 to TRBJ2-7; D ambiguous. This CDR3 contains 13 residues. The V gene's germline CDR1 is MDHEN and CDR2 SYDVKM. V lost 5 bases to trimming and J lost 6 bases, with 14 bases between them. CDR3 DNA sequence: TGTGCCAGCAGTCTAACTTACAGTGCCGAGCAGTACTTC. It yields the protein CASSLTYSAEQYF.

This chain connects TRBV5-1 to TRBJ2-1; D not certain. CDR3 length: 14 residues. CDR1 is SGHRS, CDR2 YFSETQ, per germline. V lost 5 bases and J 0 bases, leaving 9 bases between the germline ends. CDR3 DNA sequence: TGCGCCAGCAGTCCAAGCAGCTCCTACAATGAGCAGTTCTTC. Encoded protein: CASSPSSSYNEQFF. Looking up the rest from reference TRBV5-1 and TRBJ2-1 gives the full variable domain: KAGVTQTPRYLIKTRGQQVTLSCSPISGHRSVSWYQQTPGQGLQFLFEYFSETQRNKGNFPGRFSGRQFSNSRSEMNVSTLELGDSALYLCASSPSSSYNEQFFGPGTRLTVL.

This chain uses TRBV5-1 with TRBJ2-7; 11 bases line up with TRBD2. CDR3 length equals 16 residues. The V segment lost 3 bases and the J segment 6 bases; nucleotides outside the gene matches: 11. Looked up from germline, CDR1 is SGHRS and CDR2 is YFSETQ. The CDR3 nucleotides read TGCGCCAGCAGCTCACTAGCGGGAGCAACCCTCGGCGAGCAGTACTTC. Protein sequence: CASSSLAGATLGEQYF.

The gene calls are TRBV6-6 and TRBJ1-2, with D possibly matching TRBD1 (5 bases). Germline CDR1 MNHNY, CDR2 SVGAGI (reference sequence). CDR3 length: 16 residues. V shed 6 bases and J shed 4 bases, with 21 bases lying between them. CDR3 DNA: TGTGCCAGCAGCACAAATCGGGGCAGGGTGCTCTATGGCTACACCTTC. This translates into CASSTNRGRVLYGYTF.

This clone was detected many times. J is TRBJ2-5 and V is TRBV28, with TRBD1 identical over 9 bases. Trimming removed 3 bases from V and 3 bases from J; junction bases left unmatched: 2. Germline values: CDR1 MDHEN, CDR2 SYDVKM. The CDR3 contains 14 residues. CDR3 sequence: CASSFRTGEETQYF. CDR3 DNA: TGTGCCAGCAGTTTTCGGACAGGGGAAGAGACCCAGTACTTC.

The chain combines TRBV11-3 with TRBJ2-1, with 7 bases that match TRBD2. There are 14 residues in the CDR3. From germline, CDR1 is SGHNT and CDR2 YENEEA. V trimming: 2 bases; J trimming: 5 bases; junction bases outside the gene matches: 3. Here the CDR3 DNA reads TGTGCCAGCAGCTTAACTAGCGTGAACAATGAGCAGTTCTTC. It yields the protein CASSLTSVNNEQFF. The entire variable domain, with the rest obtained from reference TRBV11-3 and TRBJ2-1, is as follows: EAGVVQSPRYKIIEKKQPVAFWCNPISGHNTLYWYLQNLGQGPELLIRYENEEAVDDSQLPKDRFSAERLKGVDSTLKIQPAELGDSAVYLCASSLTSVNNEQFFGPGTRLTVL.